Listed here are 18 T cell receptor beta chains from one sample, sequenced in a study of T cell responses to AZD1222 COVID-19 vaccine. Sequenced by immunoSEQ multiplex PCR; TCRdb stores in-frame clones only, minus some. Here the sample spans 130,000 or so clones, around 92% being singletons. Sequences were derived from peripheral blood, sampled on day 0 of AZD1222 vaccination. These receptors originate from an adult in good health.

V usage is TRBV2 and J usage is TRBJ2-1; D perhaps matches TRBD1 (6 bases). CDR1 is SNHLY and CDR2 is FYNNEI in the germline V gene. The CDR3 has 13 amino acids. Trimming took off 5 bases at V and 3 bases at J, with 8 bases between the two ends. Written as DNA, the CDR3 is TGTGCCAGCAGTCAACAGGGCTACAATGAGCAGTTCTTC. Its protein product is CASSQQGYNEQFF.

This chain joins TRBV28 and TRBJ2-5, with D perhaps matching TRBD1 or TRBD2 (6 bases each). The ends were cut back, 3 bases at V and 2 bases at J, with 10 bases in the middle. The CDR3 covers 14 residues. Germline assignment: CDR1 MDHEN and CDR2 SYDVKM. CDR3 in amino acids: CASSLWGAQETQYF. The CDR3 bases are TGTGCCAGCAGTTTGTGGGGGGCGCAAGAGACCCAGTACTTC.

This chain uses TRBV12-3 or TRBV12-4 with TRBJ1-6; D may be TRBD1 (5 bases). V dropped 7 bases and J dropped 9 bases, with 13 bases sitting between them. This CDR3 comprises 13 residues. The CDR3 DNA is TGTGCCAGCACCCCGGGGACGTCTTCACCCCTCCACTTT. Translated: CASTPGTSSPLHF.

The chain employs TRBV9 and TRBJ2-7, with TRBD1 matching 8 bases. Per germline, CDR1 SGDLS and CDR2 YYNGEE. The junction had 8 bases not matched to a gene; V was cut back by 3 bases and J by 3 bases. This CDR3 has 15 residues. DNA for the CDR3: TGTGCCAGCAGCGAAGGACAGGGAGACGTCTACGAGCAGTACTTC. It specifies CASSEGQGDVYEQYF.

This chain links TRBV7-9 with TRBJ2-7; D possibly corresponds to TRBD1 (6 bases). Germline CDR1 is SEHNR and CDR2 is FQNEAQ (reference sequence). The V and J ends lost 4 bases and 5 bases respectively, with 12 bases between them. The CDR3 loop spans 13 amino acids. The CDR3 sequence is CASSSYRDHEQYF. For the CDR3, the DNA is TGTGCCAGCAGCTCCTACAGGGACCACGAGCAGTACTTC.

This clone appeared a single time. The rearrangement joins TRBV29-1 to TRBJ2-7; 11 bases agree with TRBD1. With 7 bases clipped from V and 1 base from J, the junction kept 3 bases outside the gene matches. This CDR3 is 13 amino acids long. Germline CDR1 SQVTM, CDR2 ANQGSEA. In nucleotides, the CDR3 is TGCAGCGCAGGACAGGGGGCATCCTACGAGCAGTACTTC. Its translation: CSAGQGASYEQYF.

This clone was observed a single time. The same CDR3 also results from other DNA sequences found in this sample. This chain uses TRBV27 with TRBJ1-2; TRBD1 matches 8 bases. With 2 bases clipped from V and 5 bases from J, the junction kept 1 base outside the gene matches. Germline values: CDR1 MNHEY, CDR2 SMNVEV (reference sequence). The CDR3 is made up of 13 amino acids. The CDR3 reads CASSLGQGYGYTF. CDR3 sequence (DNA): TGTGCCAGCAGTTTAGGACAGGGTTATGGCTACACCTTC.

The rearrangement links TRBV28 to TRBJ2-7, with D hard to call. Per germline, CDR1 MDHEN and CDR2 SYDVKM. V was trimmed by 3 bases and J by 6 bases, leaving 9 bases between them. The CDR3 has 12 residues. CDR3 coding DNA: TGTGCCAGCAGTTTTTCCAGCCTCGAGCAGTACTTC. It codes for CASSFSSLEQYF.

The CDR3 DNA sequence: TGCGCCAGCAGCTTGGGGGACAGGGGTTTGAGTGGCTACACCTTC. The encoded protein is CASSLGDRGLSGYTF. The chain joins TRBV5-1 to TRBJ1-2, with TRBD1 identical over 10 bases. CDR3 size: 15 residues. Germline V gives CDR1 SGHRS, CDR2 YFSETQ. V shed 0 bases and J 7 bases; nucleotides not matched to a gene: 6.

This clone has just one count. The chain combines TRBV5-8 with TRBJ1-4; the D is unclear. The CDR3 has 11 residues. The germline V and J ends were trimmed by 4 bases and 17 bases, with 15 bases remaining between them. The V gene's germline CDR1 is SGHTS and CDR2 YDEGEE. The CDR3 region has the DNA TGTGCCAGCAGCGTGACGCGGTTGAGTTTTTTT. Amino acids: CASSVTRLSFF.

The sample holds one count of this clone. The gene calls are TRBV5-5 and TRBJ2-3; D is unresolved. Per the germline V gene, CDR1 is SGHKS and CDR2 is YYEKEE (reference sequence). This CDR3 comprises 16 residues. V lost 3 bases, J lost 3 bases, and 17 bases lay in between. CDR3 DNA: TGTGCCAGCAGCTCTTCGGGCCCCCTGAGAACAGATACGCAGTATTTT. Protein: CASSSSGPLRTDTQYF.

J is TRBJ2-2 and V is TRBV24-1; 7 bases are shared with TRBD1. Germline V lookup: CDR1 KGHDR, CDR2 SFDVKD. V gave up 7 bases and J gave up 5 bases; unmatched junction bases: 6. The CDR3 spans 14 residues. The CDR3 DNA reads TGTGCCACCAGCGCCCTGACAGGGACCGGGGAGCTGTTTTTT. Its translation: CATSALTGTGELFF.

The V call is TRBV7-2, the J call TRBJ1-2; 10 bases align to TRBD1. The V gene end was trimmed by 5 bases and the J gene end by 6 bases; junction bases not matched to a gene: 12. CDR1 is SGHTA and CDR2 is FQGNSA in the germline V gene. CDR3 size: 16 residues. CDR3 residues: CASSRGRGQGLDGYTF. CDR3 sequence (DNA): TGTGCCAGCAGCCGTGGGAGGGGACAGGGGCTAGATGGCTACACCTTC.

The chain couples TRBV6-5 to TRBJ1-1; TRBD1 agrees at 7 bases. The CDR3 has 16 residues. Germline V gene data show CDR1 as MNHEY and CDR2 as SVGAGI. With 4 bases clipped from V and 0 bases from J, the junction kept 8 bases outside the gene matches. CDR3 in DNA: TGTGCCAGCAGTTCAACAGGGGCGGGGATGAACACTGAAGCTTTCTTT. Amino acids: CASSSTGAGMNTEAFF.

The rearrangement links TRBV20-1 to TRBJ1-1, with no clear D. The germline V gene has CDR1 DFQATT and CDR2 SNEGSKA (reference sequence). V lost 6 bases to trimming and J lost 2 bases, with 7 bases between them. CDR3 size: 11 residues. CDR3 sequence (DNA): TGCAGTGCACCGAGCAACACTGAAGCTTTCTTT. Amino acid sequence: CSAPSNTEAFF.

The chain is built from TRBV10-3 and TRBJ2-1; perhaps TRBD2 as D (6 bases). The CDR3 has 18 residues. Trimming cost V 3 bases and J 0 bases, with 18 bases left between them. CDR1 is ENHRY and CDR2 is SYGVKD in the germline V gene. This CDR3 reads CAISEYGAGLSSYNEQFF. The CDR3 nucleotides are TGTGCCATCAGTGAATATGGTGCGGGACTTAGCTCCTACAATGAGCAGTTCTTC.

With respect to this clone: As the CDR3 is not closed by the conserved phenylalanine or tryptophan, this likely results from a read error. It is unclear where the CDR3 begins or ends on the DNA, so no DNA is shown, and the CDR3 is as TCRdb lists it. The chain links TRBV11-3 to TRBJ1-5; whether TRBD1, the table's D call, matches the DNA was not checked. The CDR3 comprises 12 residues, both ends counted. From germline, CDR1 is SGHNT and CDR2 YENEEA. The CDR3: CASSHASDRDQP.

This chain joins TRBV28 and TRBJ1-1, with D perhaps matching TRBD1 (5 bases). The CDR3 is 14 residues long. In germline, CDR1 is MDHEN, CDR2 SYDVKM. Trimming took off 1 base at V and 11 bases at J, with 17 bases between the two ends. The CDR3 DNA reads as TGTGCCAGCAGTTTATTAAGAGGGACCTACCTGGCTTTCTTT. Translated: CASSLLRGTYLAFF. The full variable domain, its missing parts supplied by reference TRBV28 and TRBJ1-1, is DVKVTQSSRYLVKRTGEKVFLECVQDMDHENMFWYRQDPGLGLRLIYFSYDVKMKEKGDIPEGYSVSREKKERFSLILESASTNQTSMYLCASSLLRGTYLAFFGQGTRLTVV.